One and the same sample provided the 9 T cell receptor beta chains below, sequenced in a study of T cell repertoires in aging, cancer and after chemotherapy. The template was genomic DNA from peripheral blood, not RNA. TRB rearrangements spanning V, D and J were amplified using mixed TRB-A/B primers. TCRdb analysed the multiplex PCR reads with MiXCR anew, one entry per CDR3 protein. The sample includes a few thousand distinct CDR3 sequences, approximately 52% of them seen just once. The sequencing sample was made of blood. Receptor source: a human donor with a blood cancer. The donor label of this sample is uncertain.

This clonotype was recorded only once. The chain carries TRBV24-1 and TRBJ2-7; D unclear. Germline values: CDR1 KGHDR, CDR2 SFDVKD. The CDR3 extends over 13 amino acids. V lost 7 bases and J 0 bases, leaving 9 bases between the germline ends. The CDR3 DNA reads TGTGCCACCAGAGGAACAGACTCCTACGAGCAGTACTTC. Residues: CATRGTDSYEQYF.

This clonotype was counted once. The chain couples TRBV19 to TRBJ2-1, with D perhaps TRBD1 (5 bases). Per the germline V gene, CDR1 is LNHDA and CDR2 is SQIVND (reference sequence). The CDR3 is 14 residues long. Trimming stripped 3 bases from V and 6 bases from J, with 12 bases between. CDR3 loop: CASSMMGQGNEQFF. CDR3 sequence (DNA): TGTGCCAGTAGTATGATGGGGCAGGGCAATGAGCAGTTCTTC.

This chain joins TRBV27 and TRBJ2-1; D is perhaps TRBD2 (6 bases). The CDR3 covers 20 residues. The V and J ends lost 5 bases and 4 bases respectively, with 30 bases between them. Germline CDR1 and CDR2: MNHEY and SMNVEV (reference sequence). For the CDR3, the DNA is TGTGCCAGCAGTCCTCTTAGGATGGAGGGTGGTCTTTCGGGGTACAATGAGCAGTTCTTC. It yields the protein CASSPLRMEGGLSGYNEQFF.

This chain connects TRBV6-6 to TRBJ2-7; tentative D call: TRBD2 (5 bases). V was shortened by 8 bases and J by 3 bases, with 17 bases between the two germline ends. Germline loops: CDR1 MNHNY, CDR2 SVGAGI (reference sequence). The CDR3 extends over 14 amino acids. CDR3 residues: CASSLVGIIYEQYF. The DNA for the CDR3 is TGTGCCAGCTCATTGGTCGGGATCATCTACGAGCAGTACTTC.

V is TRBV29-1 and J is TRBJ2-2, with 7 bases identical to TRBD1. The CDR3 totals 14 residues. Losses at the gene ends were 5 bases for V and 1 base for J; bases not matched to a gene: 4. Germline-derived CDR1 and CDR2 are SQVTM and ANQGSEA. In nucleotides, the CDR3 is TGCAGCGTTAGGAGACAGGGGAACACCGGGGAGCTGTTTTTT. Translating it yields CSVRRQGNTGELFF.

This clonotype was picked up a small number of times. The V and J genes are TRBV6-2 or TRBV6-3 and TRBJ1-6; TRBD1 matches 9 bases. From germline, CDR1 is MNHEY and CDR2 SVGEGT. The CDR3 is 14 amino acids. V shed 5 bases and J 9 bases; nucleotides not matched to a gene: 5. The CDR3 region is CASSPGQGSSPLHF. The DNA for the CDR3 is TGTGCCAGCAGTCCGGGACAGGGTAGTTCACCCCTCCACTTT.

This chain joins TRBV5-6 and TRBJ2-2; 12 bases fit TRBD1. Germline-derived CDR1 and CDR2 are SGHDT and YYEEEE. The CDR3 covers 17 residues. J was trimmed by 8 bases and V by 4 bases; bases with no gene match: 12. CDR3 protein: CASSRGQGAFSPGELFF. CDR3 nucleotides: TGTGCCAGCAGCAGGGGACAGGGGGCTTTTTCTCCGGGGGAGCTGTTTTTT. Based on the CDR3 plus reference TRBV5-6 and TRBJ2-2, the full variable domain is DAGVTQSPTHLIKTRGQQVTLRCSPKSGHDTVSWYQQALGQGPQFIFQYYEEEERQRGNFPDRFSGHQFPNYSSELNVNALLLGDSALYLCASSRGQGAFSPGELFFGEGSRLTVL.

The chain employs TRBV6-1 and TRBJ2-1; tentatively, D is TRBD1 or TRBD2 (5 bases each). Germline V gene data show CDR1 as MNHNS and CDR2 as SASEGT. The V and J ends lost 9 bases and 0 bases respectively, with 15 bases between them. The CDR3 consists of 15 residues. The CDR3 here is CASKGMGDSYNEQFF. Here the CDR3 DNA reads TGTGCCAGTAAGGGGATGGGGGACTCCTACAATGAGCAGTTCTTC.

This rearrangement joins TRBV10-3 to TRBJ2-4; 8 bases map to TRBD1. Germline V lookup: CDR1 ENHRY, CDR2 SYGVKD. The CDR3 spans 14 residues. V was pared by 10 bases and J by 1 base, with 6 bases of the junction left unmatched. The chain's CDR3 is CATMDREAKNIQYF. CDR3 DNA sequence: TGTGCCACCATGGACAGGGAGGCCAAAAACATTCAGTACTTC.